This T cell receptor beta chain is drawn from a study of OX40 agonist ivuxolimab in advanced cancers. Measured with immunoSEQ multiplex PCR; TCRdb has only the in-frame clones, and not every one. Of 37,000 or so clones in the sample, approximately 86% are singletons; the top ten hold about 1.7%. CDR1 is KGHSH, CDR2 LQKENI, per germline. The trim removed 6 bases at V and 6 bases at J, leaving 8 bases unmatched. The CDR3 runs to 14 residues. The J gene is TRBJ2-7, the V gene TRBV18, with 10 nucleotides matching TRBD1. This sample comprised CD4+ or CD8+ T cells sorted from blood, obtained in a trial of the OX40 agonist ivuxolimab. This clonotype originated in an adult with an advanced solid tumor such as melanoma, head and neck, liver or kidney cancer. The CDR3 here is CASSHDRGLGEQYF. CDR3 coding DNA: TGTGCCAGCTCGCACGACAGGGGGCTGGGCGAGCAGTACTTC. The complete variable domain, with remaining parts taken from reference TRBV18 and TRBJ2-7, reads NAGVMQNPRHLVRRRGQEARLRCSPMKGHSHVYWYRQLPEEGLKFMVYLQKENIIDESGMPKERFSAEFPKEGPSILRIQQVVRGDSAAYFCASSHDRGLGEQYFGPGTRLTVT.